The clone carrying this TCR beta chain was detected once. Its antigen is not identified. These data originate in a study of cytomegalovirus exposure and HLA in healthy donors. As for the study in general: The 500 to 750 first-cohort repertoires and the approximately 130 validation repertoires shared the same platform, a later analysis reported. Notes on the study in general: Altogether, around 160 TCR beta chains were recorded as cytomegalovirus-associated.

Generated by immunoSEQ multiplex PCR, the TCRdb table keeps only in-frame clones and is missing some. The sample yields 90,000 to 120,000 clones, approximately 95% seen once. Losses at the gene ends were 1 base for V and 4 bases for J; bases not matched to a gene: 7. Per germline, CDR1 SEHNR and CDR2 FQNEAQ (reference sequence). The CDR3 is 16 amino acids. Sequenced: PBMCs. This clonotype originated in a woman under 30 in good health and CMV-seronegative. The chain carries TRBV7-9 and TRBJ2-4; 7 bases line up with TRBD1. DNA for the CDR3: TGTGCCAGCAGCTTAGTTTTACAGACAGGGAAAAACATTCAGTACTTC. Its protein product is CASSLVLQTGKNIQYF.